These 19 T cell receptor beta chains originate from one sample sequenced in a study of blood T cell repertoires in COVID-19. Assay used: immunoSEQ multiplex PCR; TCRdb lists only in-frame clones, some missing. The sample has around 25,000 clones, around 83% seen once. Sequencing input: peripheral blood. The receptors shown here come from a man between 65 and 85 years old with active COVID-19.

This chain links TRBV7-3 with TRBJ1-1, with unresolved D. This CDR3 has 14 amino acids. Trimming shortened V by 5 bases and J by 1 base, and 11 bases separated the two germline ends. From germline, CDR1 is SGHTA and CDR2 FQGTGA. The CDR3, as DNA: TGTGCCAGCAGCCCTACTCCAGGGAACACTGAAGCTTTCTTT. Translated: CASSPTPGNTEAFF. Full variable domain (remainder filled in from reference TRBV7-3 and TRBJ1-1): GAGVSQTPSNKVTEKGKYVELRCDPISGHTALYWYRQSLGQGPEFLIYFQGTGAADDSGLPNDRFFAVRPEGSVSTLKIQRTERGDSAVYLCASSPTPGNTEAFFGQGTRLTVV.

The rearrangement uses TRBV6-5 and TRBJ1-3; 7 bases are shared with TRBD1. Germline trimming cut 5 bases from V and 7 bases from J; bases unmatched to any gene: 8. Germline-derived CDR1 and CDR2 are MNHEY and SVGAGI. The CDR3 sequence is 14 residues long. The CDR3 here is CASSQQGGRNTIYF. The CDR3 bases are TGTGCCAGCAGTCAGCAAGGGGGCCGTAACACCATATATTTT.

V gene TRBV11-2 combines with J gene TRBJ1-1; no clear D gene. Trimming pared 2 bases from V and 7 bases from J, leaving 11 bases between. Looked up from germline, CDR1 is SGHAT and CDR2 is FQNNGV. CDR3 size: 13 residues. CDR3 sequence reads: CASSLTPVSEAFF. Here the CDR3 DNA reads TGTGCCAGCAGCTTAACCCCCGTGAGTGAAGCTTTCTTT.

V is TRBV13 and J is TRBJ2-3, with 8 bases lining up with TRBD2. J was trimmed by 4 bases and V by 1 base; bases with no gene match: 4. The germline V gene encodes CDR1 PRHDT and CDR2 FYEKMQ (reference sequence). This CDR3 is 15 amino acids long. The CDR3 DNA reads TGTGCCAGCAGCTTAGTTCCGGGAGGGTCAGATACGCAGTATTTT. Amino acids: CASSLVPGGSDTQYF.

The chain is built from TRBV5-6 and TRBJ2-7; 9 bases align to TRBD1. V shed 3 bases and J 2 bases; nucleotides not matched to a gene: 3. Germline CDR1 SGHDT, CDR2 YYEEEE. The CDR3 contains 14 residues. For the CDR3, the DNA is TGTGCCAGCAGCTCGACAGGGGGTGCCTACGAGCAGTACTTC. Its protein is CASSSTGGAYEQYF.

This chain connects TRBV18 to TRBJ2-1; D ambiguous. The CDR3 runs 13 residues. CDR1 and CDR2 (germline): KGHSH, LQKENI. V was trimmed by 2 bases and J by 4 bases, leaving 6 bases between them. The CDR3 region is CASSPSVYNEQFF. CDR3 bases: TGTGCCAGCTCACCATCCGTTTACAATGAGCAGTTCTTC.

The genes are TRBV7-3 and TRBJ2-3; 9 nucleotides align to TRBD2. Looked up from germline, CDR1 is SGHTA and CDR2 is FQGTGA. Unmatched junction bases numbered 13, after V lost 8 bases and J lost 7 bases. CDR3 length equals 15 residues. The CDR3 sequence: CASGPGRGGPNTQYF. DNA of the CDR3: TGTGCCAGCGGTCCGGGGCGGGGGGGCCCCAATACGCAGTATTTT.

The chain recombines TRBV18 with TRBJ1-1; no clear D. Germline V gene sequence: CDR1 KGHSH, CDR2 LQKENI. V dropped 5 bases and J dropped 5 bases, with 12 bases sitting between them. The CDR3 spans 13 residues. The CDR3 loop is CASSVGGATEAFF. The CDR3 nucleotides read TGTGCCAGCTCAGTGGGAGGAGCAACTGAAGCTTTCTTT.

This sequence joins TRBV19 and TRBJ2-3, with D perhaps matching TRBD2 (5 bases). The CDR3 consists of 15 residues. CDR1 is LNHDA and CDR2 is SQIVND in the germline V gene (reference sequence). V gave up 6 bases and J gave up 2 bases, with 15 bases separating them. CDR3: CASRNGPGITDTQYF. In nucleotides, the CDR3 is TGTGCCAGTAGGAACGGGCCGGGAATCACAGATACGCAGTATTTT.

V gene TRBV6-4 combines with J gene TRBJ1-1, with D possibly being TRBD1 (5 bases). This CDR3 is built from 14 residues. Germline lookup yields CDR1 MRHNA and CDR2 SNTAGT. V lost 6 bases and J 3 bases, leaving 14 bases between the germline ends. The CDR3 DNA reads TGTGCCAGCAGACGCGGGGACGGTCACACTGAAGCTTTCTTT. Its translation: CASRRGDGHTEAFF.

Concerning this clone: The sample holds other DNA sequences that translate to the same CDR3. V usage is TRBV5-4 and J usage is TRBJ2-7, with 9 bases aligning to TRBD1. There are 15 residues in the CDR3. J lost 3 bases, V lost 3 bases, and 7 bases had no gene match. Germline assignment: CDR1 SGHNT and CDR2 YYREEE (reference sequence). In DNA, the CDR3 is TGTGCCAGCAGCTCTCCGGGACAGGGTATCTACGAGCAGTACTTC. Translating it yields CASSSPGQGIYEQYF.

The genes are TRBV30 and TRBJ1-1; D unclear. CDR1 is GTSNPN and CDR2 is SVGIG in the germline V gene (reference sequence). The CDR3 totals 13 residues. The V and J ends lost 0 bases and 1 base respectively, with 6 bases between them. Here the CDR3 reads CAWSVRENTEAFF. In DNA form, the CDR3 reads TGTGCCTGGAGTGTACGGGAGAACACTGAAGCTTTCTTT.

This clone was counted only a few times. The CDR3 nucleotides are TGCGCCAGCAGCGGGGGACAGGGGGACTACGAGCAGTACTTC. Translation: CASSGGQGDYEQYF. This chain links TRBV5-1 with TRBJ2-7; 11 positions match TRBD1. The CDR3 has 14 amino acids. Per the germline V gene, CDR1 is SGHRS and CDR2 is YFSETQ. Losses at the gene ends were 4 bases for V and 3 bases for J; bases not matched to a gene: 3.

The chain combines TRBV2 with TRBJ1-5; D perhaps matches TRBD1 (6 bases). Germline-derived CDR1 and CDR2 are SNHLY and FYNNEI. The CDR3 is made up of 15 amino acids. Trimming took 10 bases from V and 2 from J, leaving 18 bases between them. The CDR3 DNA reads as TGTGCCACCTCCCGGGGGGGCGTACGCAATCAGCCCCAGCATTTT. Its protein is CATSRGGVRNQPQHF. The whole variable domain, remainder taken from reference TRBV2 and TRBJ1-5, is EPEVTQTPSHQVTQMGQEVILRCVPISNHLYFYWYRQILGQKVEFLVSFYNNEISEKSEIFDDQFSVERPDGSNFTLKIRSTKLEDSAMYFCATSRGGVRNQPQHFGDGTRLSIL.

The chain recombines TRBV6-5 with TRBJ1-1; 7 bases are a match to TRBD1. V dropped 4 bases and J dropped 7; count of bases not matched to a gene: 9. Germline lookup yields CDR1 MNHEY and CDR2 SVGAGI. The CDR3 contains 14 residues. The CDR3 sequence: CASSSPRGFSEAFF. CDR3 bases: TGTGCCAGCAGTTCACCCAGGGGGTTTAGTGAAGCTTTCTTT.

The gene calls are TRBV5-5 and TRBJ2-4, with 10 bases fitting TRBD1. Germline V lookup: CDR1 SGHKS, CDR2 YYEKEE (reference sequence). The CDR3 sequence is 15 residues long. J lost 6 bases, V lost 3 bases, and 6 bases had no gene match. The CDR3 DNA reads TGTGCCAGCAGCTGGTTGACAGGGGGCGGAAACATTCAGTACTTC. Residues: CASSWLTGGGNIQYF.

Concerning this clone itself: At one boundary the junction diverges from the germline segment, which might be a read error. The chain employs TRBV25-1 and TRBJ2-1; 12 bases are a match to TRBD2. The CDR3 is 13 amino acids. The germline V gene encodes CDR1 MGHDK and CDR2 SYGVNS. CDR3 in DNA: TGCGCCACTGCTAGCGGGGGGGCGGGGGAGCAGTTCTTC. Translating it yields CATASGGAGEQFF.

This clone appeared once. The rearrangement joins TRBV18 to TRBJ1-1; D not resolved. The CDR3 spans 15 residues. Germline lookup yields CDR1 KGHSH and CDR2 LQKENI. Trimming left V 5 bases short and J 5 bases short, with 18 bases between. CDR3 sequence (DNA): TGTGCCAGCTCATTACGGGGTGGCCTACGGACTGAAGCTTTCTTT. Translated, it gives CASSLRGGLRTEAFF.

This clone rates as medium-sized (0.01 to 0.1%). This rearrangement joins TRBV19 to TRBJ1-2; 8 positions match TRBD1. CDR3 length equals 15 residues. V shed 6 bases and J 2 bases; nucleotides not matched to a gene: 8. Germline assignment: CDR1 LNHDA and CDR2 SQIVND (reference sequence). CDR3: CASRRDGQGNYGYTF. The CDR3 DNA is TGTGCCAGTAGGAGGGACGGACAGGGCAACTATGGCTACACCTTC. Supplemented by reference TRBV19 and TRBJ1-2, the full variable domain reads DGGITQSPKYLFRKEGQNVTLSCEQNLNHDAMYWYRQDPGQGLRLIYYSQIVNDFQKGDIAEGYSVSREKKESFPLTVTSAQKNPTAFYLCASRRDGQGNYGYTFGSGTRLTVV.